This T cell receptor beta chain emerged from a study of Tregs in tolerant kidney transplant recipients. The study's findings and limits: Biological reproducibility was not directly addressed, but technical replication error appeared minimal. Tregs expanded with activated donor B cells seemed most donor-specific. Few patients were studied, so findings need validation in larger groups.

Sequencing used immunoSEQ multiplex PCR; TCRdb keeps in-frame clones, though not all of them. Altogether some 240,000 clones are present, 84% being singletons, with the ten largest covering around 0.68%. To note about this clone: The antigen is undetermined.

The CDR3 has 14 residues. V dropped 0 bases and J dropped 3 bases, with 9 bases sitting between them. The germline V gene encodes CDR1 SGHDT and CDR2 YYEEEE. CD4+CD25+CD127- Tregs, CD4+CD25- non-Tregs, CD4 and CD8 cells were sorted. The chain uses TRBV5-6 and TRBJ1-2, with a possible D match to TRBD1 (5 bases). The sequence was obtained from a human donor in good health. Sequences were obtained from CD4+ T cells from blood. The chain's CDR3 is CASSLGQTHYGYTF. CDR3 in DNA: TGTGCCAGCAGCTTGGGACAGACCCACTATGGCTACACCTTC.